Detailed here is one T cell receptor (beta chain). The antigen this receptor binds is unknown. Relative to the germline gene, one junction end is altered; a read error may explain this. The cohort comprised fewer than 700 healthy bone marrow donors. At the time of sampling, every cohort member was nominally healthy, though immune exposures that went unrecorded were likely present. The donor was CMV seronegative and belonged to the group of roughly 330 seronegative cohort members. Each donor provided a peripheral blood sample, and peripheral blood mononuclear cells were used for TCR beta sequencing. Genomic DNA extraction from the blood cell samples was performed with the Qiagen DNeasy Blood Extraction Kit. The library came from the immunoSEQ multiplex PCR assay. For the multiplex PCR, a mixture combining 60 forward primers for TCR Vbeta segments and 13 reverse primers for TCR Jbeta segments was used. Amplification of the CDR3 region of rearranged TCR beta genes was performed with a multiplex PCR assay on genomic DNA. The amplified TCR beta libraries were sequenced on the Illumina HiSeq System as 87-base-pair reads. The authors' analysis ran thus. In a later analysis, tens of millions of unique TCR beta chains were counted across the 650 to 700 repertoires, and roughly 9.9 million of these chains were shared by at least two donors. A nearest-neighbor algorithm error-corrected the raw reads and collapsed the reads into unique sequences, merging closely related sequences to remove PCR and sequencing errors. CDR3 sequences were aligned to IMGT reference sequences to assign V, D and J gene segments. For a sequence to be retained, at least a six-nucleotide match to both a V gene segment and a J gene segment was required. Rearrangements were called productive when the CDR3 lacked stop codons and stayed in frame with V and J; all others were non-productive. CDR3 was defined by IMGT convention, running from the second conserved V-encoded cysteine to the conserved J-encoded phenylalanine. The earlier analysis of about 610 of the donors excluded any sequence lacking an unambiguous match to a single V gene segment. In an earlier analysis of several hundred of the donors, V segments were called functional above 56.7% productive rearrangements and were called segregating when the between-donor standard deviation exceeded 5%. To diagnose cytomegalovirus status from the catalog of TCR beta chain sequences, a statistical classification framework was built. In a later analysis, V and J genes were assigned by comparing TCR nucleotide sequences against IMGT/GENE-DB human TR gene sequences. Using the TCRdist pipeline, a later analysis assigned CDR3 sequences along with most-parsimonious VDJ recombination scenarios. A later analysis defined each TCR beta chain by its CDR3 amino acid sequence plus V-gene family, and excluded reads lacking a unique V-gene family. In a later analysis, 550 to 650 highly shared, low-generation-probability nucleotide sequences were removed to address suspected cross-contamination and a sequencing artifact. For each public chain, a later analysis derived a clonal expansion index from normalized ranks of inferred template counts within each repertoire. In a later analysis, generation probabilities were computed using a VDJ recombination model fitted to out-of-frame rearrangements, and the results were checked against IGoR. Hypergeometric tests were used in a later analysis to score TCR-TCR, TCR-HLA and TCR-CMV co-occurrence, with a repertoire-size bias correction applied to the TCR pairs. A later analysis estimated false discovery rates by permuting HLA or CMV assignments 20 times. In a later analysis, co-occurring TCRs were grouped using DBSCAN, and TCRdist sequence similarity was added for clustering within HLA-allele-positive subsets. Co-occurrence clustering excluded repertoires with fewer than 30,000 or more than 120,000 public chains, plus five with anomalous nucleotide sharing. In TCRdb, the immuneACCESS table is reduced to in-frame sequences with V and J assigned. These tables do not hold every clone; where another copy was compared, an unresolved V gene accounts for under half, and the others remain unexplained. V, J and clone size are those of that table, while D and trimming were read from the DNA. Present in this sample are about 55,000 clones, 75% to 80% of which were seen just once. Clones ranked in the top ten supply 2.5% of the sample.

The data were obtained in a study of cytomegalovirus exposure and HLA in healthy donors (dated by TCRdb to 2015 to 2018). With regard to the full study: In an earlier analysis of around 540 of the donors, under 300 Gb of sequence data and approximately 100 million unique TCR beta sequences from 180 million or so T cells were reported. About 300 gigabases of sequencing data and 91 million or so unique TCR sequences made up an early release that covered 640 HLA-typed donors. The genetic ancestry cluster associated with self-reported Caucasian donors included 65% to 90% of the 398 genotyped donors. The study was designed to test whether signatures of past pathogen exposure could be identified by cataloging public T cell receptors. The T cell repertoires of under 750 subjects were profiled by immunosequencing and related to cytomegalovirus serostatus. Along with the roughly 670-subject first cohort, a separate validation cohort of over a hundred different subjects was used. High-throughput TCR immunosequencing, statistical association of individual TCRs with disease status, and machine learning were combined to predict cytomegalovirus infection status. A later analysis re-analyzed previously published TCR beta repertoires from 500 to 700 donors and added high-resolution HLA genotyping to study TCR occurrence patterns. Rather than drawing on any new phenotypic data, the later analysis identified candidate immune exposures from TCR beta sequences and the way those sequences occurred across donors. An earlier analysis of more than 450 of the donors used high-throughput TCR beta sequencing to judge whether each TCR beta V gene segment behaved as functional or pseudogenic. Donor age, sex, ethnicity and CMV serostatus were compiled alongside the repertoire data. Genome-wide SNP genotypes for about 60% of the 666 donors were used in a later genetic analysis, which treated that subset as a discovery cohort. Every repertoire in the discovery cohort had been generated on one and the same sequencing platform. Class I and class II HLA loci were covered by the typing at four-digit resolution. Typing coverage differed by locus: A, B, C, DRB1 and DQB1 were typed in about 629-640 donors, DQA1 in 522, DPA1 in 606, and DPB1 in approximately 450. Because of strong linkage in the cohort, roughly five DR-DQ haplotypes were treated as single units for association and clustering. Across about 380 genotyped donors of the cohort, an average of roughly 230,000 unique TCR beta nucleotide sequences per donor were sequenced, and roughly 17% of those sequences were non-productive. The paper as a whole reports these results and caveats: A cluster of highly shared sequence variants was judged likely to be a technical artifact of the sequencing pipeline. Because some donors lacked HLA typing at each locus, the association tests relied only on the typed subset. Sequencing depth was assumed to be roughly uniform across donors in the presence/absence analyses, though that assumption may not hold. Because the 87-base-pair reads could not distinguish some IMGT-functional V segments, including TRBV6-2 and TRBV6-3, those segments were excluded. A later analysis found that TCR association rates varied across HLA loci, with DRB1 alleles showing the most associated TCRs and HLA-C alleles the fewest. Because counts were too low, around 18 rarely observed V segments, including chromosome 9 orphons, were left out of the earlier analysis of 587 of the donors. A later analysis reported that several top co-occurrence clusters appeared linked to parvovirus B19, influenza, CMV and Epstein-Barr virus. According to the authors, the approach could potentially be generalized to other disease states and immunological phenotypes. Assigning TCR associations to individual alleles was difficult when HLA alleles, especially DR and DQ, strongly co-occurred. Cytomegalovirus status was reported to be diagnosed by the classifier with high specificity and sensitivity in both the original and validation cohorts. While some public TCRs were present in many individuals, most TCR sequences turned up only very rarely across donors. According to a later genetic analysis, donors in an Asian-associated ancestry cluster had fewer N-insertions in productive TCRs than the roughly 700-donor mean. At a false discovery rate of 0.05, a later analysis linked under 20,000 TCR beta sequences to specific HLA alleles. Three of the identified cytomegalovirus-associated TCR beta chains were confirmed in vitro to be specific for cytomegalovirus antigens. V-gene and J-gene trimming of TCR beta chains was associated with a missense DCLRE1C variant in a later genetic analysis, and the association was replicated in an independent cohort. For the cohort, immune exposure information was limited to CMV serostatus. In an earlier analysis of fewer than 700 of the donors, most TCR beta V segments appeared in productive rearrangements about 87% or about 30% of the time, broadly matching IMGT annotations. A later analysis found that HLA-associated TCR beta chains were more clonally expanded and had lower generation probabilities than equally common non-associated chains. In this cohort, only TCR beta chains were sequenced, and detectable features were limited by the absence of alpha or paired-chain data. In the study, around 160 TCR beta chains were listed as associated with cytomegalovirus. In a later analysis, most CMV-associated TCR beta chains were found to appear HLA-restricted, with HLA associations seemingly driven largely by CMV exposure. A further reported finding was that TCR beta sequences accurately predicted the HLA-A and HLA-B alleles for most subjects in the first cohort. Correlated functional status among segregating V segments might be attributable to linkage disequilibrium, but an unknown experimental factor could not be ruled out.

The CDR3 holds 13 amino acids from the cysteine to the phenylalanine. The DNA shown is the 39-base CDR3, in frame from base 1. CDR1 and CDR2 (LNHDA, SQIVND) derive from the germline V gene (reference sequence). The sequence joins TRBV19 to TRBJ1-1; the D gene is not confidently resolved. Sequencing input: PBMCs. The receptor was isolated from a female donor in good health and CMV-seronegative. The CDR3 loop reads CTSSLTYLSEAFF. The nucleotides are TGTACCAGTAGCCTAACCTACCTTTCTGAAGCTTTCTTT.